Sequencing of this T cell receptor beta chain was carried out in a study of T cell repertoires in cytomegalovirus infection. Across the study: The authors used CMV epitopes that were HLA-C-restricted (recently identified) and HLA-B-restricted (well studied). Carrying CMV and the relevant HLA type showed in public TCR beta signatures. Study-level points and caveats: Ex vivo responses were dominated by HLA-C-restricted CMV-specific TCR beta clonotypes.

Points on this clonotype: The antigen is unknown.

TCRdb independently ran MiXCR on the reads; one entry per CDR3 protein. The sample carries roughly 570,000 distinct CDR3 sequences, almost 40% recorded once. The CDR3 runs to 18 residues. The V segment lost 3 bases and the J segment 5 bases; nucleotides outside the gene matches: 14. The germline gives CDR1 SGHDT, CDR2 YYEEEE. This sequence originates from a human donor in good health (CMV status not recorded). Some clones in this sample may be carry-over from other donors' samples. V gene TRBV5-6 combines with J gene TRBJ2-5; 12 bases match TRBD2. The source material was cultured PBMCs, sampled from culture after CMV antigen stimulation. The CDR3 loop is CASSSTTLAGGFRETQYF. DNA for the CDR3: TGTGCCAGCAGCTCCACCACACTAGCGGGGGGATTCAGGGAGACCCAGTACTTC.